This T cell receptor (beta chain) was captured in a study of human T cells and chemical hapten exposure. In the study overall: Sensitization was performed using 2% DPC on a 2 cm by 2 cm upper inner arm skin site.

In germline, CDR1 is MNHEY, CDR2 SVGAGI. V shed 0 bases and J 4 bases; nucleotides not matched to a gene: 2. CDR3 length: 14 amino acids. Documented time point: pre-sensitization, week 0. Treatment defined: therapeutic diphenylcyclopropenone sensitization with weekly scalp DPC. This clonotype showed up many times. Antigen: not known. Study-wide results and limits: No alteration of TCRs above 1 in 1000 frequency was seen with DPC sensitization.

TCRdb fed the RACE reads into MiXCR, producing one record per CDR3 protein. The sample lists some 400,000 distinct CDR3 sequences, approximately 5% seen once, with just over 2.5% in the top ten. The gene calls are TRBV6-5 and TRBJ1-2, with TRBD1 matching over 7 bases. The sample was whole blood, taken in connection with sensitization to the hapten diphenylcyclopropenone (DPC). The receptor's source is a woman between 50 and 59 years old with alopecia areata. Some clones in this sample may be carry-over from other donors' samples. CDR3: CASSYSDRAYGYTF. In DNA form, the CDR3 reads TGTGCCAGCAGTTACTCCGACAGGGCCTATGGCTACACCTTC.